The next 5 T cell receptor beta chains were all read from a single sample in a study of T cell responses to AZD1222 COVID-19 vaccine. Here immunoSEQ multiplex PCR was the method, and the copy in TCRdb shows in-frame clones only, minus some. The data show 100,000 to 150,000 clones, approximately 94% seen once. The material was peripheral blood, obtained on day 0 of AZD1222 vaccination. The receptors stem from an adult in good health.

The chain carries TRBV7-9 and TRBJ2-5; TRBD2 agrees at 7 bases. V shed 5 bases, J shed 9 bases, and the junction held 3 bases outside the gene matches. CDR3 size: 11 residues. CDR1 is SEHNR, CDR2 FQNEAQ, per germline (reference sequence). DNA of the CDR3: TGTGCCAGCAGCCCCGCGGGGGCCCAGTACTTC. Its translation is CASSPAGAQYF.

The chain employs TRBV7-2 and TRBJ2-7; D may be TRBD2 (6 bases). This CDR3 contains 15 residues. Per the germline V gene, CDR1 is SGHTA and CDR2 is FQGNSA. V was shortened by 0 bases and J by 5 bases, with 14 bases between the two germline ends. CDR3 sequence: CASSLASGTLNEQYF. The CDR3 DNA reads TGTGCCAGCAGCTTAGCCTCCGGGACTTTAAACGAGCAGTACTTC.

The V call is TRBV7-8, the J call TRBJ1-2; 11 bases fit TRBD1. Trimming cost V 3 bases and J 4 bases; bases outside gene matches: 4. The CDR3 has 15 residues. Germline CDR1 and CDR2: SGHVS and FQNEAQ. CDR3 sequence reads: CASSLGTGGSYGYTF. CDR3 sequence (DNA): TGTGCCAGCAGCTTGGGGACAGGGGGAAGCTATGGCTACACCTTC.

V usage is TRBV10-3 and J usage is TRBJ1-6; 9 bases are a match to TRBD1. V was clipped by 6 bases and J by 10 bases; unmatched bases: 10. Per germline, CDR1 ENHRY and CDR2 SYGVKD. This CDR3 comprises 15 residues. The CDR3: CAISSPGTGKSPLHF. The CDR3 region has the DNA TGTGCCATCAGCTCACCCGGGACAGGGAAATCACCCCTCCACTTT.

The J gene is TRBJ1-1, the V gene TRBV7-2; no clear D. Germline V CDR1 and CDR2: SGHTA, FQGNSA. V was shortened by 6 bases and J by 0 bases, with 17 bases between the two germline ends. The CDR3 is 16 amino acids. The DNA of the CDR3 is TGTGCCAGCAGGCCCGAGCGAGGGAACCTGAACACTGAAGCTTTCTTT. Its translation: CASRPERGNLNTEAFF.